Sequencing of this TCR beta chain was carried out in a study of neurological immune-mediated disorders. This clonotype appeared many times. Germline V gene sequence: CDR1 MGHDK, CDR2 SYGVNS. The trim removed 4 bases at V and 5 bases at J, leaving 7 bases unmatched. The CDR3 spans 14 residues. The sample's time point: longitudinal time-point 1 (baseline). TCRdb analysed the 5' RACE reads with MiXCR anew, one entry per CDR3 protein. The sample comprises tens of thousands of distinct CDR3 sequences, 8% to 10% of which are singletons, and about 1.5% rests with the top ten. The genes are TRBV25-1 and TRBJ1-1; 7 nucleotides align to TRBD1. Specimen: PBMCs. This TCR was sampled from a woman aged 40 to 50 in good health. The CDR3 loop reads CASSGKGAWTEAFF. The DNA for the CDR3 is TGTGCCAGCAGTGGTAAGGGGGCGTGGACTGAAGCTTTCTTT.